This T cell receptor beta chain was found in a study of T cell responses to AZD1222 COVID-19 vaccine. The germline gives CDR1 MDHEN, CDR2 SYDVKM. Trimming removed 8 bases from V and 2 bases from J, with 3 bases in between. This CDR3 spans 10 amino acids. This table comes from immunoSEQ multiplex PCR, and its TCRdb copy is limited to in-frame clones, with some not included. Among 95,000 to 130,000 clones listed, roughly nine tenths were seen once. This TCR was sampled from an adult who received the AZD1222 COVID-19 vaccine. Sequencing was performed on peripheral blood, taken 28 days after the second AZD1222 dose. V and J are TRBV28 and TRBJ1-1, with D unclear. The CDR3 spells CASGNTEAFF. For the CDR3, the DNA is TGTGCCAGCGGCAACACTGAAGCTTTCTTT.